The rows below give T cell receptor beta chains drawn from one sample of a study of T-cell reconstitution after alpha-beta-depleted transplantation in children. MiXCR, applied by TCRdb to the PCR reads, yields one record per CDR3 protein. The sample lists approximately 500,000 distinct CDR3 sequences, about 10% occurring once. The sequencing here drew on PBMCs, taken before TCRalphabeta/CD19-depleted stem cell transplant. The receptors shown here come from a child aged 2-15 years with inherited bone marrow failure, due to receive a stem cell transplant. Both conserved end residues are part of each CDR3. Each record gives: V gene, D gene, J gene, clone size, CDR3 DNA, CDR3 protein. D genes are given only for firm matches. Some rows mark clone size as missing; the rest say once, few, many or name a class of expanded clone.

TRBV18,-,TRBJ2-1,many,TGTGCCAGCTCACCACGTGGGGAGCAGTTCTTC,CASSPRGEQFF
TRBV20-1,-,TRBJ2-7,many,TGCAGTGCTAGAGAAAACTACGAGCAGTACTTC,CSARENYEQYF
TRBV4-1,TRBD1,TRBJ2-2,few,TGCGCCAGCAGCCGTAGAAACAGGGGCGGGACCGGGGAGCTGTTTTTT,CASSRRNRGGTGELFF
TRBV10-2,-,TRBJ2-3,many,TGCGCCACGGGCGGGCATTTCACAGATACGCAGTATTTT,CATGGHFTDTQYF
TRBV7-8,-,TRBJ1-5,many,TGTGCCAGCAGCTTAGCGGCAGGAGGGAATCAGCCCCAGCATTTT,CASSLAAGGNQPQHF
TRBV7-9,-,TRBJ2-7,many,TGTGCCAGCAGTAAACGGGACGCTACTCGCGAGCAGTACTTC,CASSKRDATREQYF
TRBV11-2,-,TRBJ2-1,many,TGTGCCAGCAGCCTCCAAGGGGGGAAAATCTACAATGAGCAGTTCTTC,CASSLQGGKIYNEQFF
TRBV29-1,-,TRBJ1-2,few,TGCAGCGTTGGTATTGGAAGTGGCTACACCTTC,CSVGIGSGYTF
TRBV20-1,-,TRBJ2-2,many,TGCAGCGCTCAGAGAGGGTCGGGGACCGGGGAGCTGTTTTTT,CSAQRGSGTGELFF
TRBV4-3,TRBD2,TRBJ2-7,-,TGCGCCAGCAGCCGACGACTAGCGGGAGACTACGAGCAGTACTTC,CASSRRLAGDYEQYF
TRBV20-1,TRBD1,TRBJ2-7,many,TGCAGTGCCCCCAGACAGGGGGCAAACGAGCAGTACTTC,CSAPRQGANEQYF
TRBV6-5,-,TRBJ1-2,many,TGTGCCAGCAGTTACCGCGACAGGCGCTATGGCTACACCTTC,CASSYRDRRYGYTF
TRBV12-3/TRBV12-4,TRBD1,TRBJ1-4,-,TGTGCCAGCAGTTGGACAGGCAGCCATGAAAAACTGTTTTTT,CASSWTGSHEKLFF
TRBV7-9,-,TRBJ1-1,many,TGTGCCAGCAGCTTACTTTCAGGGCTGAACACTGAAGCTTTCTTT,CASSLLSGLNTEAFF
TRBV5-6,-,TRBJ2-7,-,TGTGCCAGCAGCTTGGACTCAGTGGCTGGCGAGCAGTACTTC,CASSLDSVAGEQYF
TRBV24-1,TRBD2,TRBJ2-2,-,TGTGCCACCAGTGACCCATCGACTAGCGGCTCCGGGGAGCTGTTTTTT,CATSDPSTSGSGELFF
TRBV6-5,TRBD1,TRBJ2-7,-,TGTGCCAGCAGTTCCGGACAGGGATGGAACGAGCAGTACTTC,CASSSGQGWNEQYF
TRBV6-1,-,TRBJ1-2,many,TGTGCCAGCAGTGAATCCAGCTATGGCTACACCTTC,CASSESSYGYTF
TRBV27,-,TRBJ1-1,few,TGTGCCAGCAGTTGGAGGGGAATGAACACTGAAGCTTTCTTT,CASSWRGMNTEAFF
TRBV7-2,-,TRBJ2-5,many,TGTGCCAGCAGCTTAGCCCGGGACCCCCTCGCGACCCAGTACTTC,CASSLARDPLATQYF
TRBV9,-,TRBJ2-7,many,TGTGCCAGCAGCGTGTCTTTCGTCGGCGACGAGCAGTACTTC,CASSVSFVGDEQYF
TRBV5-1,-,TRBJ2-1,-,TGCGCCAGCAGGCCCCGGCCTGGCGGACGACCCTACAATGAGCAGTTCTTC,CASRPRPGGRPYNEQFF
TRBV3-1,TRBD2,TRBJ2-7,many,TGTGCCAGCAGCCGGGGACTAGCGGGAGGGTCCTCCTACGAGCAGTACTTC,CASSRGLAGGSSYEQYF
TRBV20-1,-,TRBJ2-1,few,TGCAGTGCGCCGGTTGGGGGTTACTCCTACAATGAGCAGTTCTTC,CSAPVGGYSYNEQFF
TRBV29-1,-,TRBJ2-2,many,TGCAGCGTTTTCACCGGGGAGCTGTTTTTT,CSVFTGELFF
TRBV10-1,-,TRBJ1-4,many,TGCGCCAGCAGTGAGTCCCTTCCCGGAAAACTGTTTTTT,CASSESLPGKLFF
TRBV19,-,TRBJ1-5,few,TGTGCCAGTAGTCCCCGATACCGCAATCAGCCCCAGCATTTT,CASSPRYRNQPQHF
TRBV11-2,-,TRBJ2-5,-,TGTGCCAGCAGCTCCGGCTTACCTACACAGGGAGGCGAAGAGACCCAGTACTTC,CASSSGLPTQGGEETQYF
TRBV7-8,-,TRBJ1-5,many,TGTGCCAGCAGCTTAGACAGGGCGGGTCAGCCCCAGCATTTT,CASSLDRAGQPQHF
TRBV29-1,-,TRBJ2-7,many,TGCAGCGTTGAAGTCGGAGTCCCCTACGAGCAGTACTTC,CSVEVGVPYEQYF
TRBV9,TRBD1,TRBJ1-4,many,TGTGCCAGCAGCGACAGGGGTAATGAAAAACTGTTTTTT,CASSDRGNEKLFF
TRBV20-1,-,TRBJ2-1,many,TGCAGTGCTAGAGTTGCCGAGGCGGGCCCCTACAATGAGCAGTTCTTC,CSARVAEAGPYNEQFF
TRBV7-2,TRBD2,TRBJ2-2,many,TGTGCCAGCAGCTTCGCCGCTAGCGGGGCGAACACCGGGGAGCTGTTTTTT,CASSFAASGANTGELFF
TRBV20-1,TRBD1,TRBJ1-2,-,TGCTGTGCTAGAGATCTGTTGGGGACAGGGCCCAACTATGGCTACACCTTC,CCARDLLGTGPNYGYTF
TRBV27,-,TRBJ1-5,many,TGTGCCAGCAGTTTATACAGTTATAGCAATCAGCCCCAGCATTTT,CASSLYSYSNQPQHF
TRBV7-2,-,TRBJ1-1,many,TGTGCCAGCAGCTTCAGGGTAACGAACACTGAAGCTTTCTTT,CASSFRVTNTEAFF
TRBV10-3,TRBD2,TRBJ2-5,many,TGTGCCATCAGTGAGTCTCGAACTAGCGGGAGTTGGCAAGAGACCCAGTACTTC,CAISESRTSGSWQETQYF
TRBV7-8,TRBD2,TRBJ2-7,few,TGTGCCAGCAGCCTAAGACTAGCGGGAGGCAACGAGCAGTACTTC,CASSLRLAGGNEQYF
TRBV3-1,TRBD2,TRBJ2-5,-,TGTGCCAGCAGCCAAGATCTCTCTTTACTAGCGGGGTTTTTAGGAGAGACCCAGTACTTC,CASSQDLSLLAGFLGETQYF
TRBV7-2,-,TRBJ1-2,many,TGTGCCAGCAGCCAAGGAACGGCCGGGGGAGGCTACACCTTC,CASSQGTAGGGYTF
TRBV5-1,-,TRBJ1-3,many,TGCGCCAGCAGCTTGGAGGCGGCCGGAAACACCATATATTTT,CASSLEAAGNTIYF
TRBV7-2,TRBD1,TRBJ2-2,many,TGTGCCAGCAGCCCCCGACAGGGCGGGGAGCTGTTTTTT,CASSPRQGGELFF
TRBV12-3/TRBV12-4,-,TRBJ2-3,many,TGTGCCAGCAGTTTAGGAGCGCGAGATACGCAGTATTTT,CASSLGARDTQYF